This T cell receptor (beta chain) was sequenced in a study of CD8 T cells in ankylosing spondylitis. Study results and caveats: Significant enrichment of disease-linked clones was reportedly seen in matched ankylosing spondylitis synovial fluid. Earlier reports found some motif variants in synovial fluid and blood in reactive arthritis. Within ankylosing spondylitis blood, a TCR beta motif made up of eight or nine highly homologous variants appeared to be characteristic.

As concerns this clonotype: The antigen is undetermined.

Via MiXCR, TCRdb re-called the 5' RACE reads, giving one row per CDR3 protein. The sample shows fewer than 400,000 distinct CDR3 sequences, around 22% of them seen only once. The CDR3 covers 14 residues. Trimming stripped 4 bases from V and 3 bases from J, with 14 bases between. The germline V gene has CDR1 SGDLS and CDR2 YYNGEE. The rearrangement joins TRBV9 to TRBJ2-7, with D tentatively TRBD1 (6 bases). Input material: blood, either unsorted or a sorted T cell fraction (not recorded which). The receptor was derived from a male donor with ankylosing spondylitis. CDR3 sequence (DNA): TGTGCCAGCAGCCCTAGTCACAGGGTCTACGAGCAGTACTTC. Its translation is CASSPSHRVYEQYF.